This T cell receptor beta chain was identified in a study of response to subunit inactivated influenza vaccine. Study results and limitations: There was a suggestion from the authors that each seasonal influenza vaccination recruits few new T cells.

Comment on this clonotype: The antigen remains unidentified.

TCRdb itself ran the RT-PCR reads through MiXCR, one entry per CDR3 protein. The table lists 500,000 to 600,000 distinct CDR3 sequences, around 11% of them singletons. The CDR3 runs 13 residues. Between the trimmed V and J ends, which lost 3 bases and 6 bases, there was a span of 10 bases. Another study also made use of these data, one on T cells expressing NK-cell markers. As reported in that work: Scientists made TCR beta cDNA using 5'RACE template switching with UMIs. Topping the CD3+CD56-NKG2C+ fraction as well were these clonotypes, in a few donors. Expanded NKG2C+ T cell clones were not confirmed as HCMV-specific.

The chain recombines TRBV12-3 or TRBV12-4 with TRBJ2-3, with a possible D match to TRBD2 (6 bases). The sequence derives from a man aged 50 to 60 who received an inactivated influenza vaccine. Sequenced here: PBMCs from blood, sampled on the day of vaccination. The CDR3 nucleotides are TGTGCCAGCAGTTTCCTCGGGAGTGATACGCAGTATTTT. Protein sequence: CASSFLGSDTQYF.